This T cell receptor beta chain was identified during a study of T cells expressing NK-cell markers. Overall study: Beta-chain profiling covered CD3+CD56+NKG2C+, CD3+CD56+NKG2C- and CD3+CD56-NKG2C+ sorted subsets.

The TCR beta cDNA came from 5'RACE template switching with UMIs. TCRdb re-called the 5' RACE reads; every CDR3 protein appears as one record, without DNA. The sample shows 450,000 to 600,000 distinct CDR3 sequences, and under 4.5% sits with its ten largest clones. The germline V gene encodes CDR1 KGHDR and CDR2 SFDVKD. The CDR3 consists of 15 residues. General study points: Six or seven donors had dominant NKG2C+ clonotypes that comprised about 1.0-8% of their CD8+ T cells.

On this clonotype itself: What it recognizes is unknown.

The TCR comes from a man between 18 and 29 years old in good health. This sequence joins TRBV24-1 and TRBJ2-7; TCRdb indicates TRBD2, and absent DNA this call remains unverified. The sample taken for sequencing was blood T cells: a sorted CD56 or NKG2C T cell subset, CD4+ or CD8+ T cells, or bulk PBMC T cells (not recorded which). CDR3 residues: CATSESSSGTYEQYF.